The present entry profiles one T cell receptor (beta chain) with its context. No antigen is known for it. Base qualities were left out, and no much larger clone turns up one base away. These data come from a study of shared clonotypes between healthy human individuals (dated by TCRdb to 2019 to 2021). For the study in its entirety: A few men and a couple of women, aged 18 to 49 years, made up the cohort. For each donor, three plates each were used for CD4 naive and CD4 memory, two plates were used for CD8 naive, and one plate was used for CD8 memory. Blood TCR repertoires of about 5 healthy adults were deeply sequenced to estimate repertoire size and the extent of clonotype sharing between individuals. Libraries were prepared and TCR repertoires were sequenced by different laboratories using diverse techniques, in order to increase sequencing depth and limit assay-specific biases. Between about 0.8 and 9 billion PBMCs per donor were obtained by leukapheresis. The paper as a whole reports these results and caveats: Estimated clonotype richness was generally larger for naive than for memory subsets. Because the study included only a small number of donors, the genetic and exposure-history diversity represented was limited. Incomplete sequencing was indicated by rarefaction of sorted-subset datasets, despite the large sequencing depth. Sampling was limited to blood, and TCR repertoires in tissue likely differ from TCR repertoires in blood. Pairwise subsampling indicated that sequencing depth was expected to affect the degree of clonotype sharing among donors. Compared with non-shared clonotypes, clonotypes shared by all four sorted-subset donors had higher generation probabilities. Across four donors, roughly 5% of naive CD4, roughly 3.4% of naive CD8, 2.3% of memory CD4, and approximately 0.42% of memory CD8 clonotypes were shared.

Donors were healthy HIV-negative adults with no recently reported acute infections or vaccinations. Every donor was a Caucasian adult residing in Nashville, Tennessee, USA. CD4+ T cells were enriched by magnetic negative selection, after which naive cells were positively selected on CD45RA and the negative fraction was taken as the memory subset. Blood was collected by leukapheresis, and PBMCs were isolated by Ficoll-Histopaque density gradient centrifugation and then cryopreserved in liquid nitrogen vapor phase. Analytical flow cytometry was used to check the purity and quantity of each magnetically sorted T cell population. Genomic DNA was isolated from every sorted fraction and measured by UV absorbance on a Nanodrop 2000c. V is cut back by 4 bases and J by 7 bases, with 9 bases in the junction unmatched. The germline V gene (reference sequence) yields MNHNY for CDR1 and SVGAGI for CDR2. The CDR3 measures 14 amino acids from cysteine to phenylalanine. The retained sequence is limited to the CDR3, 42 bases, with the frame set at the first base.

Using the deep immunoSEQ assay, multiplex PCR amplified TCR CDR3 regions from genomic DNA. Genomic DNA extracted from each cell subset was distributed evenly over all wells of several immunoSEQ 96-well plates, and each plate served as one replicate. For sorted subsets, each replicate PCR was loaded with roughly 0.2 ug genomic DNA, equivalent to 30,000 or so T cell genomes. Purified libraries were measured with a Qubit 3.0 fluorometer, size-checked on a Bioanalyzer 2100, and measured again with the KAPA Library Quantification kit. Each immunoSEQ 96-well plate was sequenced on its own single-read 150-cycle Illumina NextSeq 550 flow cell. The authors' analysis ran thus. Because the immunoSEQ output held only junctional sequences and lacked quality scores, the filtering could not match the filtering applied to full-length reads. To assign V/J genes and CDR3, sequences were annotated against IMGT germline references using PyIR, a Python wrapper for IgBLAST v1.9. Reads were removed for weak V/J assignments (E-value above 1e-6), missing CDR3, stop codons, out-of-frame junctions, or ambiguous translated residues. A V3J clonotype was defined by an identical inferred V gene, J gene, and CDR3 amino acid sequence. The percentage overlap between two repertoires was calculated by dividing the number of shared unique clonotypes by the size of the smaller repertoire. Richness of each repertoire was evaluated using RTK rarefaction, the Chao1 estimator, and Recon v2.1 estimates of unobserved clonotypes. Generation probabilities were computed with OLGA for all TCRbeta clonotypes obtained by the gDNA method from four donors. TCRdb holds this immuneACCESS table with in-frame rearrangements only. Some clones are missing; in checked studies, unresolved V genes explain under half, and the rest has no known cause. The DNA gave D and trimming, while V, J and clone size come from that table. Recorded for this sample are roughly 1.5 million clones; nearly 99% of them occurred a single time. 0.45% of the sample comes from the top ten.

This receptor chain uses TRBV6-6 and TRBJ2-7; 8 central bases correspond to TRBD1. The sequenced sample was naive CD4+ T cells sorted from blood. The cell subset or site label, as the study defines it: CD45RA+ positively selected. The receptor was isolated from a man aged 25-45 years in good health. The CDR3 sequence is CASSLTRGQEEQYF. The DNA reads TGTGCCAGCAGTTTAACCAGGGGGCAGGAAGAGCAGTACTTC.